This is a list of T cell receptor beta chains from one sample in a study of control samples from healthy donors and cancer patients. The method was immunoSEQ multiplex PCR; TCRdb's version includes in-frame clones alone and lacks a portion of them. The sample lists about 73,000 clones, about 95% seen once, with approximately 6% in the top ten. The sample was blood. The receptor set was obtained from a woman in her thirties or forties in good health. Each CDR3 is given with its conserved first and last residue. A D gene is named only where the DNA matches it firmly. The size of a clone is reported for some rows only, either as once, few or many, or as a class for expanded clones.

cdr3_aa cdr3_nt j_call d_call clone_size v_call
CASTRGSSEKLFF TGTGCCAGCACCCGGGGGTCTAGTGAAAAACTGTTTTTT TRBJ1-4 - once TRBV7-2
CASSQGRRSISSYEQYF TGTGCCAGCAGCCAGGGAAGAAGGTCGATAAGCTCCTACGAGCAGTACTTC TRBJ2-7 - - TRBV4-2
CAWKNWVGNSPLHF TGTGCCTGGAAGAATTGGGTAGGGAATTCACCCCTCCACTTT TRBJ1-6 - - TRBV30
CAISASNEQFF TGTGCCATCAGTGCGAGTAATGAGCAGTTCTTC TRBJ2-1 - - TRBV10-3
CASSPTDTNTEAFF TGTGCCAGCAGCCCGACGGACACGAACACTGAAGCTTTCTTT TRBJ1-1 - - TRBV11-1
CASSTTGQGTGELFF TGTGCCAGCAGTACCACCGGACAGGGGACCGGGGAGCTGTTTTTT TRBJ2-2 TRBD1 - TRBV28
CASSPAGTNTGELFF TGTGCCAGCAGCCCTGCCGGAACGAACACCGGGGAGCTGTTTTTT TRBJ2-2 - - TRBV11-3
CASSLTETQYF TGTGCCAGCAGCTTAACAGAGACCCAGTACTTC TRBJ2-5 - - TRBV11-2
CASSLYHEQFF TGTGCCAGCAGCCTCTATCATGAGCAGTTCTTC TRBJ2-1 - - TRBV3-1/TRBV3-2
CASSQSRSGNTIYF TGTGCCAGCAGCCAGAGCCGCTCTGGAAACACCATATATTTT TRBJ1-3 - - TRBV14
CASTLLGDEQFF TGTGCCAGCACCCTTTTGGGGGATGAGCAGTTCTTC TRBJ2-1 - - TRBV2
CASSFSRTSGKYSGPDNEQFF TGCGCCAGCAGCTTTTCTAGGACTAGCGGGAAATACTCTGGGCCCGACAATGAGCAGTTCTTC TRBJ2-1 TRBD2 - TRBV5-1
CASSLVAGPDNEQFF TGTGCCAGCAGCTTAGTAGCGGGGCCAGACAATGAGCAGTTCTTC TRBJ2-1 TRBD2 - TRBV5-4
CASSFSAVEQFF TGTGCCAGCAGCTTTAGTGCCGTAGAGCAGTTCTTC TRBJ2-1 - once TRBV7-9
CSVKQGSNQPQHF TGCAGCGTTAAACAGGGTAGCAATCAGCCCCAGCATTTT TRBJ1-5 - - TRBV29-1
CAISTTGVGRGYTF TGTGCCATCAGTACGACAGGGGTTGGCCGTGGCTACACCTTC TRBJ1-2 TRBD1 - TRBV10-3
CASSMEGNQPQHF TGTGCCAGTAGTATGGAAGGAAATCAGCCCCAGCATTTT TRBJ1-5 - - TRBV19
CASSLGQNGYTF TGCGCCAGCAGCTTGGGGCAAAATGGCTACACCTTC TRBJ1-2 - - TRBV5-1
CAWQTGILNTEAFF TGTGCCTGGCAGACCGGGATCCTAAACACTGAAGCTTTCTTT TRBJ1-1 - - TRBV30
CASSAFVGQNSYNEQFF TGCGCCAGCAGCGCGTTCGTGGGCCAGAACTCCTACAATGAGCAGTTCTTC TRBJ2-1 - once TRBV10-2
CASSFQAQETQYF TGTGCCAGCAGCTTCCAAGCCCAAGAGACCCAGTACTTC TRBJ2-5 - - TRBV5-4
CASSTEGSTDTQYF TGCGCCAGCAGCACCGAGGGCAGCACAGATACGCAGTATTTT TRBJ2-3 - - TRBV5-1
CASRTGTAQETQYF TGTGCCAGCAGAACCGGGACTGCTCAAGAGACCCAGTACTTC TRBJ2-5 - - TRBV3-1/TRBV3-2
CASSPGLAGHNEQFF TGTGCCAGCAGCCCAGGACTAGCGGGCCACAATGAGCAGTTCTTC TRBJ2-1 TRBD2 - TRBV6-6
CASSDMQGNQPQHF TGTGCCAGCAGTGATATGCAGGGCAATCAGCCCCAGCATTTT TRBJ1-5 - once TRBV2
CASSWGLAGGQETQYF TGTGCCAGTAGTTGGGGACTAGCGGGGGGCCAAGAGACCCAGTACTTC TRBJ2-5 TRBD2 once TRBV19
CSASKKFGTDTQYF TGCAGTGCTAGTAAAAAGTTCGGCACAGATACGCAGTATTTT TRBJ2-3 - - TRBV20-1
CASSPQDTSYEQYF TGTGCCAGCTCACCTCAAGACACCTCCTACGAGCAGTACTTC TRBJ2-7 - - TRBV18
CASSYHRSGELFF TGTGCCAGCAGCTACCACAGGAGCGGGGAGCTGTTTTTT TRBJ2-2 - - TRBV5-5
CASSPAGAYNSPLHF TGTGCCAGCAGCCCCGCAGGGGCCTATAATTCACCCCTCCACTTT TRBJ1-6 - - TRBV7-9
CASSLIRGFSYEQYF TGTGCCAGCAGTTTAATCCGGGGGTTCTCCTACGAGCAGTACTTC TRBJ2-7 - - TRBV28
CASSRGTVGSTDTQYF TGCGCCAGCAGCCGGGGGACAGTAGGGAGCACAGATACGCAGTATTTT TRBJ2-3 - - TRBV5-1
CASSLDRTGQPQHF TGTGCCAGCAGCTTAGACAGGACTGGGCAGCCCCAGCATTTT TRBJ1-5 - - TRBV7-9
CASSVGPGELFF TGTGCCAGCAGCGTAGGACCCGGGGAGCTGTTTTTT TRBJ2-2 - - TRBV9
CASSRLGGLSYNEQFF TGCGCCAGCAGCCGACTTGGGGGCTTGTCGTACAATGAGCAGTTCTTC TRBJ2-1 - - TRBV4-1
CASKVNTEAFF TGTGCCAGCAAGGTGAACACTGAAGCTTTCTTT TRBJ1-1 - - TRBV2